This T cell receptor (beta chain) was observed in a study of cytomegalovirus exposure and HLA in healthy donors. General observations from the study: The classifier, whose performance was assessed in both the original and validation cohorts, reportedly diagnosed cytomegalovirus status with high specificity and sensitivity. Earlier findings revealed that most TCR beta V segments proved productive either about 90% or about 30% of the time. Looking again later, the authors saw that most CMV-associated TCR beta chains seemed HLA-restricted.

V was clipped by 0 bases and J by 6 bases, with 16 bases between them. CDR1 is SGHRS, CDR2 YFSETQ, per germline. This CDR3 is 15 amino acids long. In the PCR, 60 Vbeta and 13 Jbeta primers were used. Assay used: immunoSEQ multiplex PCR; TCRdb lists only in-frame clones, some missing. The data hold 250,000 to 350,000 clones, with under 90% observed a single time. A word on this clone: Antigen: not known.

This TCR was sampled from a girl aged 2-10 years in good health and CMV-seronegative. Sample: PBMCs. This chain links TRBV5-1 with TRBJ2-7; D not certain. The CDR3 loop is CASSLGHTATLEQYF. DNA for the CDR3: TGCGCCAGCAGCTTGGGACATACGGCGACGCTCGAGCAGTACTTC.